The source of this T cell receptor (beta chain) is a study of PD-1 blockade in classical Hodgkin lymphoma. Study context: Patients had nivolumab dosed at 3 mg/kg, delivered intravenously every 2 weeks.

Study findings and constraints: The study reported lower baseline TCR diversity in newly diagnosed patients than in healthy donors. Patients newly diagnosed and complete responders had comparable baseline diversity. The CD4+ diversity rise by C4D1 was clearest in complete responders.

CDR1 is SGHTA and CDR2 is FQGNSA in the germline V gene. This CDR3 comprises 13 residues. V lost 4 bases, J lost 1 base, and 7 bases lay in between. Sequencing was performed with immunoSEQ multiplex PCR; in TCRdb, only in-frame clones are kept and a portion is missing. This sample has fewer than 30,000 clones, with approximately 81% found just once. Brentuximab vedotin exposure varied, and every patient relapsed after autologous stem cell transplantation. Worth noting for this clone: Antigen unknown.

This TCR was recovered from a human donor with classical Hodgkin lymphoma. The rearrangement joins TRBV7-2 to TRBJ2-5; D is ambiguous. Sequenced here: peripheral blood mononuclear cells (PBMCs), sampled before the second cycle of nivolumab. The CDR3 bases are TGTGCCAGCAGCTCCCTGATCCAAGAGACCCAGTACTTC. Its protein is CASSSLIQETQYF.